The source of this T cell receptor beta chain is a study of technical replicates of blood from several donors. Clones were read by immunoSEQ multiplex PCR, and TCRdb kept only the in-frame ones, dropping some. The sample consists of around 60,000 clones, almost 95% of them appearing once. The ends were cut back, 2 bases at V and 6 bases at J, with 9 bases in the middle. This CDR3 has 12 residues. The V gene's germline CDR1 is SGHKS and CDR2 YYEKEE (reference sequence). The chain carries TRBV5-5 and TRBJ2-7, with D possibly being TRBD2 (5 bases). Source material: PBMCs. The receptor was derived from a human donor in good health. Some clones in this sample may be carry-over from other donors' samples. CDR3 loop: CASSLSGIEQYF. The CDR3 nucleotides are TGTGCCAGCAGCTTATCCGGGATCGAGCAGTACTTC.